Each of the 20 T cell receptor beta chains below was sequenced from the same sample in a study of technical replicates of blood from a few donors. TCRdb's copy holds only in-frame clones and misses some; the assay was immunoSEQ multiplex PCR. The data show under 70,000 clones, roughly 93% seen once. Sequenced: T cells isolated from PBMCs. These receptors were collected from a human donor in good health.

The chain links TRBV9 to TRBJ2-1; perhaps TRBD2 as D (6 bases). Germline CDR1 SGDLS, CDR2 YYNGEE. The V end lost 3 bases, the J end lost 8 bases, and 15 bases lay between the germline ends. This CDR3 has 14 residues. The CDR3 DNA sequence: TGTGCCAGCAGCGCCACGGGACTGTGGGATGAGCAGTTCTTC. Translating gives CASSATGLWDEQFF.

The chain is built from TRBV19 and TRBJ1-1; a possible D gene is TRBD1 (5 bases). The CDR3 consists of 12 residues. Per the germline V gene, CDR1 is LNHDA and CDR2 is SQIVND (reference sequence). The V end lost 1 base, the J end lost 11 bases, and 11 bases lay between the germline ends. CDR3 nucleotides: TGTGCCAGTAGTATAGGGGGAGGGGTGGCTTTCTTT. Amino acids: CASSIGGGVAFF.

This chain joins TRBV5-1 and TRBJ2-5, with 11 nucleotides matching TRBD2. Trimming removed 2 bases from V and 6 bases from J; junction bases left unmatched: 6. The germline V gene has CDR1 SGHRS and CDR2 YFSETQ. This CDR3 is 15 amino acids long. CDR3 in amino acids: CASSFRTSGLKTQYF. The CDR3 bases are TGCGCCAGCAGCTTCCGGACTAGCGGGCTCAAGACCCAGTACTTC.

The V call is TRBV5-1, the J call TRBJ2-7, with TRBD1 as a possible D gene (5 bases). Germline V gene lookup returns CDR1 SGHRS and CDR2 YFSETQ. This CDR3 contains 15 residues. V lost 1 base to trimming and J lost 2 bases, with 13 bases between them. This chain's CDR3 is CASSLNSQGPYEQYF. The CDR3 DNA reads TGCGCCAGCAGCTTGAATAGCCAGGGTCCCTACGAGCAGTACTTC.

The chain combines TRBV11-3 with TRBJ2-7, with D maybe TRBD2 (5 bases). The CDR3 has 13 residues. From germline, CDR1 is SGHNT and CDR2 YENEEA. The germline V and J ends were trimmed by 6 bases and 3 bases, with 12 bases remaining between them. CDR3 loop: CASRYGVNYEQYF. As DNA, the CDR3 is TGTGCCAGCAGATACGGGGTAAACTACGAGCAGTACTTC.

The V and J genes are TRBV7-9 and TRBJ2-5; maybe TRBD2 (5 bases). CDR1 is SEHNR, CDR2 FQNEAQ, per germline (reference sequence). The CDR3 has 14 residues. The ends were cut back, 5 bases at V and 4 bases at J, with 14 bases in the middle. Here the CDR3 reads CASSIAGLRETQYF. CDR3 DNA: TGTGCCAGCAGCATTGCGGGTTTAAGAGAGACCCAGTACTTC.

This clone was seen just once. V usage is TRBV27 and J usage is TRBJ2-2; tentatively, D is TRBD1 (6 bases). The CDR3 consists of 15 residues. V was trimmed by 2 bases and J by 3 bases, leaving 10 bases between them. Germline CDR1 reads MNHEY; CDR2 reads SMNVEV (reference sequence). DNA of the CDR3: TGTGCCAGCAGTTTAGGGGGACACTACACCGGGGAGCTGTTTTTT. Residues: CASSLGGHYTGELFF.

The chain employs TRBV5-4 and TRBJ2-7, with 8 positions matching TRBD2. This CDR3 region has 13 residues. J gave up 6 bases and V 2 bases, and 4 bases lay outside the gene matches. Per the germline V gene, CDR1 is SGHNT and CDR2 is YYREEE (reference sequence). CDR3 region: CASSLAGASEQYF. DNA of the CDR3: TGTGCCAGCAGCTTAGCGGGAGCAAGCGAGCAGTACTTC.

This clone was seen a few times. The J gene is TRBJ1-1, the V gene TRBV18, with D possibly being TRBD1 (6 bases). Between the trimmed V and J ends, which lost 3 bases and 2 bases, there was a span of 10 bases. Germline CDR1 and CDR2: KGHSH and LQKENI. The CDR3 loop spans 14 amino acids. CDR3 sequence: CASSPLGGNTEAFF. Written as DNA, the CDR3 is TGTGCCAGCTCACCCTTAGGGGGAAACACTGAAGCTTTCTTT.

The V and J genes are TRBV11-2 and TRBJ2-7, with 9 bases identical to TRBD2. The CDR3 loop spans 15 amino acids. Trimming removed 5 bases from V and 0 bases from J; junction bases left unmatched: 5. From germline, CDR1 is SGHAT and CDR2 FQNNGV. CDR3 DNA sequence: TGTGCCAGCAGCCGGACTAGCGCTGGCTCCTACGAGCAGTACTTC. This gives the protein CASSRTSAGSYEQYF.

This chain joins TRBV6-5 and TRBJ1-2; perhaps TRBD1 as D (5 bases). Germline V CDR1 and CDR2: MNHEY, SVGAGI. The ends were cut back, 8 bases at V and 7 bases at J, with 11 bases in the middle. The CDR3 sequence is 11 residues long. The CDR3 DNA reads as TGTGCCAGCTCCGACGGGGGTGGCTACACCTTC. Protein sequence: CASSDGGGYTF.

The J gene is TRBJ2-7, the V gene TRBV5-1, with a tentative D call TRBD1 (6 bases). Trimming shortened V by 4 bases and J by 2 bases, and 13 bases separated the two germline ends. CDR1 is SGHRS and CDR2 is YFSETQ in the germline V gene. The CDR3 totals 14 residues. The CDR3 region has the DNA TGCGCCAGCAGCGCGCAGGGGATGCCCTACGAGCAGTACTTC. This translates into CASSAQGMPYEQYF.

This chain connects TRBV7-9 to TRBJ2-2, with 7 bases that match TRBD1. The V and J ends lost 3 bases and 0 bases, in that order; junction bases with no gene match: 13. Germline V CDR1 and CDR2: SEHNR, FQNEAQ (reference sequence). This CDR3 region has 19 residues. The CDR3 loop reads CASSFLKGGFWANTGELFF. CDR3 in DNA: TGTGCCAGCAGCTTTTTGAAAGGGGGCTTCTGGGCGAACACCGGGGAGCTGTTTTTT.

This sequence joins TRBV10-2 and TRBJ1-3; 8 bases line up with TRBD1. With V trimmed by 9 bases and J by 1 base, 5 bases remained unmatched. Germline CDR1 is WSHSY and CDR2 is SAAADI. This CDR3 comprises 14 residues. As DNA, the CDR3 is TGCGCCAGACCTCAGGGGGCGTCTGGAAACACCATATATTTT. Translated: CARPQGASGNTIYF.

This clone has just a few counts. This chain uses TRBV13 with TRBJ2-1; D unclear. Trimming removed 3 bases from V and 8 bases from J, with 5 bases in between. CDR1 and CDR2 from the germline V gene are PRHDT and FYEKMQ (reference sequence). This CDR3 is 11 amino acids long. DNA of the CDR3: TGTGCCAGCAGCTTTACGGATGAGCAGTTCTTC. Translated, it gives CASSFTDEQFF.

This clone was seen only once. V is TRBV7-9 and J is TRBJ2-3, with D possibly matching TRBD2 (5 bases). The CDR3 length is 13 residues. V was cut by 5 bases and J by 4 bases, with 10 bases left in between. Germline CDR1 and CDR2: SEHNR and FQNEAQ (reference sequence). CDR3 sequence reads: CASSGSRADTQYF. In DNA, the CDR3 is TGTGCCAGCAGCGGGAGTCGTGCAGATACGCAGTATTTT.

V gene TRBV9 combines with J gene TRBJ2-7; 10 positions agree with TRBD1. The CDR3 contains 15 residues. The germline V gene has CDR1 SGDLS and CDR2 YYNGEE. The J segment lost 5 bases and the V segment lost 1 base, leaving 6 bases of the junction unmatched. The CDR3 is CASSVYRDRGHEQYF. The CDR3, as DNA: TGTGCCAGCAGCGTATATAGGGACAGGGGCCACGAGCAGTACTTC.

The rearrangement joins TRBV19 to TRBJ2-1; D unresolved. Germline V gives CDR1 LNHDA, CDR2 SQIVND (reference sequence). V shed 1 base and J shed 4 bases, with 8 bases lying between them. The CDR3 has 14 residues. CDR3 amino acids: CASSIAADYNEQFF. The CDR3 DNA reads as TGTGCCAGTAGTATAGCCGCAGATTACAATGAGCAGTTCTTC. The complete variable domain, with remaining parts taken from reference TRBV19 and TRBJ2-1, reads DGGITQSPKYLFRKEGQNVTLSCEQNLNHDAMYWYRQDPGQGLRLIYYSQIVNDFQKGDIAEGYSVSREKKESFPLTVTSAQKNPTAFYLCASSIAADYNEQFFGPGTRLTVL.

This sequence joins TRBV10-3 and TRBJ1-2, with TRBD1 matching 8 bases. The germline V gene has CDR1 ENHRY and CDR2 SYGVKD. The CDR3 consists of 14 residues. V dropped 6 bases and J dropped 5; count of bases not matched to a gene: 8. This chain's CDR3 is CAISEDRVGYGYTF. The CDR3 coding sequence is TGTGCCATCAGCGAGGACAGGGTTGGTTATGGCTACACCTTC.

The V call is TRBV27, the J call TRBJ2-3, with TRBD1 identical over 7 bases. The CDR3 contains 16 residues. The V and J ends lost 6 bases and 6 bases, in that order; junction bases with no gene match: 15. CDR1 and CDR2 from the germline V gene are MNHEY and SMNVEV (reference sequence). The CDR3 coding sequence is TGTGCCAGCAGGAGTCTTGACGGGACAGATTTTGATACGCAGTATTTT. Encoded protein: CASRSLDGTDFDTQYF.